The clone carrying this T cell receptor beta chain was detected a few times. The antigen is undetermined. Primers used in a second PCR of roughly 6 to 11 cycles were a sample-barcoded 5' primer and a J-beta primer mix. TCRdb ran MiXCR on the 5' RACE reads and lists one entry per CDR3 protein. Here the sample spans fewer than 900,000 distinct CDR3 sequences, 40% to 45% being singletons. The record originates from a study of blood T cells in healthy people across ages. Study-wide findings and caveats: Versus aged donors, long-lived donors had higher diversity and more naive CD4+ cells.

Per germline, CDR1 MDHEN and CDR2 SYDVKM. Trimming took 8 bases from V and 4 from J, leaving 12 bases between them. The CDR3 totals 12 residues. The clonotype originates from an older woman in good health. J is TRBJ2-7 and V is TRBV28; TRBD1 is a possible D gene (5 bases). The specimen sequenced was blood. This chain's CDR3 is CASGTGIYEQYF. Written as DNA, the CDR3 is TGTGCCAGCGGAACAGGAATTTACGAGCAGTACTTC.